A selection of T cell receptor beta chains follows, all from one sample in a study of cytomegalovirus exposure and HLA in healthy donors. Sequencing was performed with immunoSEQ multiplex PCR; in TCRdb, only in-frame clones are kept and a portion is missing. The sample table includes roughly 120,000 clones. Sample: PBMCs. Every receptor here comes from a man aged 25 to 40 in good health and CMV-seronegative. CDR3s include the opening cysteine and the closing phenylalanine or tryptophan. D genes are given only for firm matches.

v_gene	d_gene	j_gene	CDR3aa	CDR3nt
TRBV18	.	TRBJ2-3	CASSPPGSSTDTQYF	TGTGCCAGCTCACCACCGGGGAGTAGCACAGATACGCAGTATTTT
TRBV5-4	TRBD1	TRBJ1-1	CASSASTGTVAFF	TGTGCCAGCAGCGCCTCGACAGGGACAGTTGCTTTCTTT
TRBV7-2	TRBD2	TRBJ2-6	CASSLASSGAGSGANVLTF	TGTGCCAGCAGCTTAGCTTCCAGCGGGGCCGGCTCTGGGGCCAACGTCCTGACTTTC
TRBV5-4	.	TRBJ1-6	CASSFYRESQSPLHF	TGTGCCAGCAGCTTTTACAGGGAGAGTCAATCACCCCTCCACTTT
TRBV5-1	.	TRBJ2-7	CAPLEQSQGRSTYEQYF	TGCGCCCCCCTCGAACAGTCCCAGGGTCGGTCAACCTACGAGCAGTACTTC
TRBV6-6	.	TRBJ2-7	CASSYSGQGSSYEQYF	TGTGCCAGCAGTTACTCGGGCCAGGGGAGCTCCTACGAGCAGTACTTC
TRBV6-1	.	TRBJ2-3	CASSEYNRISTDTQYF	TGTGCCAGCAGTGAATATAACAGGATAAGCACAGATACGCAGTATTTT
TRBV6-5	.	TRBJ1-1	CASSYLGGQSNTEAFF	TGTGCCAGCAGTTACCTTGGAGGACAGTCGAACACTGAAGCTTTCTTT
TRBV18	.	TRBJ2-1	CASSQTEYNEQFF	TGTGCCAGCTCCCAGACAGAGTACAATGAGCAGTTCTTC
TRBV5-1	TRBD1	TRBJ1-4	CASSLGGTVNEKLFF	TGCGCCAGCAGCTTGGGAGGGACAGTTAATGAAAAACTGTTTTTT
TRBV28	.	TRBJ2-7	CASSLTAAGQYF	TGTGCCAGCAGTTTAACAGCGGCAGGGCAGTACTTC
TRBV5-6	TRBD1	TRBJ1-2	CASSPLAPGGGGYTF	TGTGCCAGCAGCCCTCTTGCCCCAGGGGGCGGTGGCTACACCTTC
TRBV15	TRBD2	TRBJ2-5	CATSSGGVTQYF	TGTGCCACCAGCAGCGGGGGGGTGACCCAGTACTTC
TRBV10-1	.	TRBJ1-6	CASSVLRWRVEVGSPLHF	TGCGCCAGCAGCGTTTTGAGGTGGAGGGTGGAGGTGGGTTCACCCCTCCACTTT
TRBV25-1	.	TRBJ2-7	CASSDRTGSEQYF	TGTGCCAGCAGTGACCGGACGGGGAGTGAGCAGTACTTC
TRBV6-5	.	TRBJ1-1	CASSRGQEAFF	TGTGCCAGCAGCCGCGGACAGGAAGCTTTCTTT
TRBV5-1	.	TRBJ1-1	CASSLEPGGNTEAFF	TGCGCCAGCAGCTTGGAACCGGGGGGGAACACTGAAGCTTTCTTT
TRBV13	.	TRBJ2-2	CASSQPVEENGELFF	TGTGCCAGCAGCCAGCCCGTTGAGGAAAACGGGGAGCTGTTTTTT
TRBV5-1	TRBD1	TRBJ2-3	CASSLAWTGSTDTQYF	TGCGCCAGCAGCTTGGCCTGGACAGGCAGCACAGATACGCAGTATTTT
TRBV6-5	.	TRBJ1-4	CASSYSIPQTGEKLFF	TGTGCCAGCAGTTATTCTATCCCACAGACCGGTGAAAAACTGTTTTTT
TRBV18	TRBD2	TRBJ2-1	CASSGSGAYNEQFF	TGTGCCAGCTCGGGTAGCGGGGCTTACAATGAGCAGTTCTTC
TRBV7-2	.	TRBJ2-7	CASSSGQLAYEQYF	TGTGCCAGCAGCTCCGGACAGCTAGCCTACGAGCAGTACTTC
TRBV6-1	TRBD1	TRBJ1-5	CASSGETGGYQPQHF	TGTGCCAGCAGTGGGGAAACAGGGGGCTATCAGCCCCAGCATTTT
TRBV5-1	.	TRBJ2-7	CASSSTTGSYEQYF	TGCGCCAGCAGCTCTACGACAGGCTCCTACGAGCAGTACTTC
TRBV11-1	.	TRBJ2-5	CASSSLETQYF	TGTGCCAGCAGCTCCCTGGAGACCCAGTACTTC
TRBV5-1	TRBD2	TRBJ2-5	CASRFDERGRGETQYF	TGCGCCAGCAGATTTGACGAGCGGGGGAGGGGAGAGACCCAGTACTTC
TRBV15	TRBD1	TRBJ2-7	CATSPRGGQGYEQYF	TGTGCCACCAGCCCCCGAGGGGGACAGGGCTACGAGCAGTACTTC
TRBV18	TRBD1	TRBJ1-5	CASSPTTGDGNQPQHF	TGTGCCAGCTCACCCACGACAGGGGACGGCAATCAGCCCCAGCATTTT
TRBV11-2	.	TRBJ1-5	CASSLFVDQPQHF	TGTGCCAGCAGCTTATTCGTTGATCAGCCCCAGCATTTT
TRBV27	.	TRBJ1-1	CASSRLDRNTEAFF	TGTGCCAGCAGTCGGTTGGACAGGAACACTGAAGCTTTCTTT
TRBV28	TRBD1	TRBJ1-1	CASRWGQGIPEAFF	TGTGCCAGCAGATGGGGACAGGGGATCCCCGAAGCTTTCTTT
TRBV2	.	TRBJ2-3	CASSEIRGTDTQYF	TGTGCCAGCAGTGAAATCCGGGGGACAGATACGCAGTATTTT
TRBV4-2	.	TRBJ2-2	CASSQPDRNTGELFF	TGTGCCAGCAGCCAACCCGACAGGAACACCGGGGAGCTGTTTTTT
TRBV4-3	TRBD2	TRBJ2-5	CASSQDRALAGKETQYF	TGCGCCAGCAGCCAAGATCGGGCACTAGCGGGGAAGGAGACCCAGTACTTC
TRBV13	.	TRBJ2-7	CASSFSYEQYF	TGTGCCAGCAGCTTCTCCTACGAGCAGTACTTC
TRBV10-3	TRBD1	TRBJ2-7	CAISAGGGLSEQYF	TGTGCCATCAGTGCAGGGGGCGGTCTCAGCGAGCAGTACTTC
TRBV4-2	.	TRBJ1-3	CASSQGAGLSGNTIYF	TGTGCCAGCAGCCAAGGGGCGGGGCTCTCTGGAAACACCATATATTTT
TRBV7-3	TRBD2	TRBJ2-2	CASSRLGSGVGELFF	TGTGCCAGCAGCCGGTTGGGTAGCGGGGTCGGGGAGCTGTTTTTT
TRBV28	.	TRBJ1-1	CASSLLDRLNTEAFF	TGTGCCAGCAGTTTATTAGACAGATTAAACACTGAAGCTTTCTTT
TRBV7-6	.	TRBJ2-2	CASSLRAGPDRSGELFF	TGTGCCAGCAGCCTCAGGGCAGGACCCGACCGGTCCGGGGAGCTGTTTTTT
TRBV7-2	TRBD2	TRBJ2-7	CASSFMAGEREQYF	TGTGCCAGCAGCTTTATGGCGGGGGAGCGCGAGCAGTACTTC
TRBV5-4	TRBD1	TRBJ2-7	CASSLQGASYEQYF	TGTGCCAGCAGCCTTCAGGGGGCATCCTACGAGCAGTACTTC
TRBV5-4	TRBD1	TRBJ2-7	CAQNGPGGEQYF	TGTGCCCAGAACGGGCCAGGGGGAGAGCAGTACTTC
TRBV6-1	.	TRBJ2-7	CASRPGLRGEQYF	TGTGCCAGCAGACCGGGTCTACGGGGCGAGCAGTACTTC
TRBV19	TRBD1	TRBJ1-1	CASGSRGSDTEAFF	TGTGCCAGTGGTTCCAGGGGGTCGGACACTGAAGCTTTCTTT
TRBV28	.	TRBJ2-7	CASSRWGVYEQYF	TGTGCCAGCAGCCGGTGGGGGGTCTACGAGCAGTACTTC
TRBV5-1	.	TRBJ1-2	CASSPRTVSGYGYTF	TGCGCCAGCAGCCCCCGGACAGTTTCGGGCTATGGCTACACCTTC
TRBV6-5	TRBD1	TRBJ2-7	CASSLRGPTYEQYF	TGTGCCAGCAGCCTCAGGGGGCCAACCTACGAGCAGTACTTC
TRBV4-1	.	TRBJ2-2	CASSQVPTRSNTGELFF	TGCGCCAGCAGCCAAGTCCCGACTAGATCGAACACCGGGGAGCTGTTTTTT
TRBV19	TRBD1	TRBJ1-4	CASTPLGAGGSEKLFF	TGTGCCAGTACTCCCCTCGGAGCAGGGGGATCTGAAAAACTGTTTTTT
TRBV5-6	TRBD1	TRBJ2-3	CASSSLDRGLTDTQYF	TGTGCCAGCAGCTCGCTGGACAGGGGGCTGACAGATACGCAGTATTTT
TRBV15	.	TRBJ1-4	CATSRQEGEKLFF	TGTGCCACCAGCAGGCAGGAGGGCGAAAAACTGTTTTTT
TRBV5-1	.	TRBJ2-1	CASSLLAVRNEQFF	TGCGCCAGCAGCTTGTTGGCGGTGCGCAATGAGCAGTTCTTC
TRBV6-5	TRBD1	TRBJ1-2	CASREGGSNYGYTF	TGTGCCAGCAGAGAAGGGGGCTCTAACTATGGCTACACCTTC
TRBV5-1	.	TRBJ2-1	CASTGESSYNEQFF	TGCGCCAGCACAGGGGAAAGCTCCTACAATGAGCAGTTCTTC